Below, 15 T cell receptor beta chains from the same sample are listed, as sequenced in a study of blood T cell repertoires in COVID-19. Clones were read by immunoSEQ multiplex PCR, and TCRdb kept only the in-frame ones, dropping some. The sample yields 110,000 to 150,000 clones, 80% to 85% seen once. The sample comprised peripheral blood. The receptors stem from a human donor in a cohort sampled during active COVID-19.

V gene TRBV9 combines with J gene TRBJ2-7; 9 nucleotides align to TRBD1. Germline CDR1 and CDR2: SGDLS and YYNGEE. CDR3 size: 15 residues. V trimming: 2 bases; J trimming: 2 bases; junction bases outside the gene matches: 5. The DNA of the CDR3 is TGTGCCAGCAGCGTCGGGACAGGGAAAACCTACGAGCAGTACTTC. This gives the protein CASSVGTGKTYEQYF.

This CDR3 reads CSVEVGTSGYEQYF. Written as DNA, the CDR3 is TGCAGCGTTGAGGTCGGGACTAGCGGCTACGAGCAGTACTTC. The chain recombines TRBV29-1 with TRBJ2-7, with TRBD2 identical over 11 bases. Germline V gene sequence: CDR1 SQVTM, CDR2 ANQGSEA. This CDR3 contains 14 residues. Trimming cost V 3 bases and J 3 bases; bases outside gene matches: 4.

The rearrangement uses TRBV23-1 and TRBJ1-6; 7 bases agree with TRBD1. TRBV23-1 is filed as an ORF, its function uncertain. J gave up 9 bases and V 8 bases, and 10 bases lay outside the gene matches. CDR3 size: 14 residues. Here the CDR3 reads CASSSQGSGSPLHF. In DNA form, the CDR3 reads TGCGCCAGCTCCTCACAGGGGAGCGGTTCACCCCTCCACTTT.

This chain joins TRBV7-9 and TRBJ2-1; tentatively, D is TRBD2 (6 bases). CDR1 and CDR2 (germline): SEHNR, FQNEAQ (reference sequence). This CDR3 region has 15 residues. Trimming took off 5 bases at V and 5 bases at J, with 16 bases between the two ends. Here the CDR3 reads CASSPAGTPNNEQFF. DNA of the CDR3: TGTGCCAGCAGCCCCGCCGGGACTCCTAACAATGAGCAGTTCTTC.

The chain couples TRBV6-5 to TRBJ1-3, with D perhaps matching TRBD1 (6 bases). CDR3 length equals 16 residues. In germline, CDR1 is MNHEY, CDR2 SVGAGI. V dropped 2 bases and J dropped 0 bases, with 11 bases sitting between them. This chain's CDR3 is CASSYDRSVSGNTIYF. In DNA, the CDR3 is TGTGCCAGCAGTTACGACAGGTCGGTCTCTGGAAACACCATATATTTT.

The gene calls are TRBV6-6 and TRBJ1-1, with D maybe TRBD1 (5 bases). Germline V gene sequence: CDR1 MNHNY, CDR2 SVGAGI (reference sequence). Trimming shortened V by 2 bases and J by 6 bases, and 16 bases separated the two germline ends. The CDR3 is 15 residues long. The DNA of the CDR3 is TGTGCCAGCAGTTACGCCCAAGGGGCAAGCTCTGAAGCTTTCTTT. Translating gives CASSYAQGASSEAFF.

The rearrangement joins TRBV5-1 to TRBJ2-7; 11 nucleotides line up with TRBD2. CDR1 and CDR2 (germline): SGHRS, YFSETQ. V lost 0 bases and J lost 4; bases outside the gene matches: 6. CDR3 length equals 16 residues. The DNA of the CDR3 is TGCGCCAGCAGCTTGGCTACTAGCGGGAGTAGGTACGAGCAGTACTTC. Its translation: CASSLATSGSRYEQYF. Combining the CDR3 with reference TRBV5-1 and TRBJ2-7 gives the whole variable domain KAGVTQTPRYLIKTRGQQVTLSCSPISGHRSVSWYQQTPGQGLQFLFEYFSETQRNKGNFPGRFSGRQFSNSRSEMNVSTLELGDSALYLCASSLATSGSRYEQYFGPGTRLTVT.

This sequence joins TRBV19 and TRBJ2-1; D gene unclear. The ends were cut back, 3 bases at V and 6 bases at J, with 9 bases in the middle. The CDR3 runs to 13 residues. Per germline, CDR1 LNHDA and CDR2 SQIVND (reference sequence). The CDR3 loop reads CASSIQAINEQFF. The CDR3 region has the DNA TGTGCCAGTAGTATTCAAGCGATCAATGAGCAGTTCTTC.

This rearrangement joins TRBV5-1 to TRBJ1-1; a weak D match, TRBD1 (5 bases). Germline assignment: CDR1 SGHRS and CDR2 YFSETQ. The V end lost 0 bases, the J end lost 0 bases, and 9 bases lay between the germline ends. This CDR3 region has 15 residues. CDR3 sequence (DNA): TGCGCCAGCAGCTTGGGACAGCTTATGAACACTGAAGCTTTCTTT. As protein: CASSLGQLMNTEAFF.

This chain joins TRBV5-6 and TRBJ2-1; 10 nucleotides align to TRBD2. After removal of 4 bases from V and 0 bases from J, the junction contained 13 bases not matched to a gene. This CDR3 has 19 amino acids. Germline CDR1 reads SGHDT; CDR2 reads YYEEEE. This CDR3 is CASSGTEPSGRRSYNEQFF. In nucleotides, the CDR3 is TGTGCCAGCAGCGGGACAGAACCTAGCGGGAGACGCTCCTACAATGAGCAGTTCTTC.

This rearrangement joins TRBV3-1 (or the pseudogene TRBV3-2) to TRBJ2-5; weak D call: TRBD2 (6 bases). Germline V gene sequence: CDR1 LGHDT, CDR2 YNNKEL (reference sequence). The V and J ends lost 4 bases and 5 bases respectively, with 17 bases between them. There are 15 residues in the CDR3. In DNA, the CDR3 is TGTGCCAGCAGCCGTAGGAGAAAGGAGGGGGAGACCCAGTACTTC. Protein product: CASSRRRKEGETQYF.

The rearrangement links TRBV19 to TRBJ1-2, with D possibly matching TRBD1 (6 bases). This CDR3 region has 14 residues. Germline V gene sequence: CDR1 LNHDA, CDR2 SQIVND (reference sequence). The V gene lost 6 bases and the J gene lost 0 bases, with 11 bases spanning the gap. Here the CDR3 DNA reads TGTGCCAGTAGGTTGACAGGAGCTAACTATGGCTACACCTTC. Encoded protein: CASRLTGANYGYTF.

V usage is TRBV7-9 and J usage is TRBJ2-7; TRBD1 agrees at 9 bases. The ends lost 3 bases at V and 6 bases at J; junction bases unmatched: 6. Germline V gene lookup returns CDR1 SEHNR and CDR2 FQNEAQ (reference sequence). The CDR3 has 14 residues. CDR3 amino acids: CASSFPGQGSEQYF. CDR3 in DNA: TGTGCCAGCAGCTTCCCGGGACAGGGTTCCGAGCAGTACTTC.

This chain joins TRBV5-1 and TRBJ1-3, with 8 nucleotides matching TRBD1. The CDR3 length is 17 residues. J was trimmed by 1 base and V by 0 bases; bases with no gene match: 6. CDR1 is SGHRS, CDR2 YFSETQ, per germline. CDR3 bases: TGCGCCAGCAGCTTGGTCGGGACAGGTATTTCTGGAAACACCATATATTTT. Its translation is CASSLVGTGISGNTIYF.

The rearrangement uses TRBV27 and TRBJ1-5; the D gene is possibly TRBD1 (6 bases). CDR1 MNHEY and CDR2 SMNVEV come from the germline V gene (reference sequence). Trimming left V 4 bases short and J 6 bases short, with 16 bases between. The CDR3 sequence is 15 residues long. CDR3 region: CASSSEGGGSQPQHF. The CDR3 DNA reads as TGTGCCAGCAGTTCGGAGGGGGGGGGTAGTCAGCCCCAGCATTTT.